This TCR beta chain was identified in a study of cytomegalovirus exposure and HLA in healthy donors. At the level of the study: An early release of data contained roughly 86 million unique TCRs, which came from HLA-typed donors.

Each donor's status was that of a healthy bone marrow donor. Primers: 60 Vbeta forward and 13 Jbeta reverse. Profiled with immunoSEQ multiplex PCR; TCRdb holds only in-frame clones, not every one. The sample shows about 160,000 clones, 60% to 85% of them seen only once. V gave up 2 bases and J gave up 1 base, with 7 bases separating them. CDR1 is GTSNPN, CDR2 SVGIG, per germline (reference sequence). This CDR3 has 13 amino acids. On this clone itself: What it recognizes is unknown.

Study findings and constraints: Among TCR sequences, most were rare, though some public TCRs appeared in many donors. CMV serostatus stood as the only immune exposure information on hand.

V and J are TRBV30 and TRBJ2-3, with D tentatively TRBD2 (5 bases). What was sequenced was PBMCs. The receptor was derived from a woman in her thirties or forties in good health and CMV-seropositive. CDR3 in amino acids: CAWSHGGTDTQYF. CDR3 bases: TGTGCCTGGAGTCACGGGGGCACAGATACGCAGTATTTT. Variable domain in full (rest from reference TRBV30 and TRBJ2-3): SQTIHQWPATLVQPVGSPLSLECTVEGTSNPNLYWYRQAAGRGLQLLFYSVGIGQISSEVPQNLSASRPQDRQFILSSKKLLLSDSGFYLCAWSHGGTDTQYFGPGTRLTVL.